This is a list of T cell receptor beta chains from one sample in a study of molecular identifiers for immune sequencing clone quantification. TCRdb reanalysed the PCR reads using MiXCR and keeps one entry per CDR3 protein. The top ten hold 0.95% to 1% of the sample, which has fewer than 25,000 distinct CDR3 sequences, roughly 18% seen once. The specimen was naive CD8+ T cells from blood, with Jurkat cell RNA spiked in. The receptors were gathered from a human donor in good health. Some libraries in this study had Jurkat cell RNA spiked in. Both conserved end residues are part of each CDR3. Not every row has a clone size; where given, it reads once, few, many or a size class.

14 TRBJ2-7 many TRBV4-2 CASSQEVLSYEQYF
14 TRBJ2-7 - TRBV27 CASSFSRSSYEQYF
14 TRBJ1-2 many TRBV13 CASSIGAGPYGYTF
14 TRBJ1-1 many TRBV12-3/TRBV12-4 CASSAGTGDFVAFF
13 TRBJ2-1 - TRBV24-1 CVTSDLFAGEQFF
16 TRBJ2-3 medium-sized TRBV24-1 CATSDFPGGSTDTQYF
15 TRBJ2-1 many TRBV19 CASSIWASGDNEQFF
16 TRBJ2-2 many TRBV24-1 CATSAPTGARTGELFF
14 TRBJ1-5 few TRBV6-2/TRBV6-3 CASREYNSNQPQHF
14 TRBJ1-2 many TRBV19 CATATDSPLYGYTF
20 TRBJ2-6 many TRBV9 CASSVSHPLGVTSGANVLTF
16 TRBJ2-7 many TRBV11-2 CASSPEEGLGAYEQYF
13 TRBJ1-1 many TRBV30 CAWSSESNTEAFF
15 TRBJ1-5 few TRBV6-2/TRBV6-3 CASSRDTSPYQPQHF
13 TRBJ2-1 many TRBV24-1 CATSDSWEDEQFF
15 TRBJ2-2 many TRBV19 CASSIGGAGFGELFF
12 TRBJ2-7 many TRBV14 CASSLQGYEQYF
14 TRBJ2-1 many TRBV5-1 CASSFTGGAFEQFF
11 TRBJ2-3 many TRBV7-9 CASSGGGTQYF
13 TRBJ2-7 many TRBV7-9 CASRSGPHYEQYF
15 TRBJ2-3 many TRBV2 CASSEGVAIPNTQYF
14 TRBJ2-7 many TRBV6-5 CASSYGLEVYEQYF
12 TRBJ1-1 medium-sized TRBV20-1 CSAQGHLTEAFF
16 TRBJ2-2 many TRBV13 CASSSEGQPNTGELFF
18 TRBJ2-7 many TRBV2 CASSEYFVFGTVGSEQYF
15 TRBJ2-6 many TRBV5-1 CASSPRDSGANVLTF
17 TRBJ2-6 many TRBV29-1 CSVEGLGVHSGANVLTF
17 TRBJ2-3 medium-sized TRBV6-6 CASSYSRRAGDADTQYF
17 TRBJ2-3 medium-sized TRBV28 CASSPTGRQDRTDTQYF
14 TRBJ2-5 many TRBV5-1 CASSLDRIQETQYF
12 TRBJ2-7 - TRBV4-1 CASSQGGEEQYF
16 TRBJ2-7 medium-sized TRBV7-9 CASSLHQGTVSYEQYF
17 TRBJ1-1 many TRBV6-5 CASSYYGEGFWDTEAFF
16 TRBJ1-1 many TRBV3-1 CASSPEDTVVYTEAFF
16 TRBJ1-3 many TRBV9 CASSSPLQGYGNTIYF
12 TRBJ2-7 many TRBV20-1 CSARPLAGEQYF
14 TRBJ2-7 many TRBV6-1 CASSEEGFIYEQYF
12 TRBJ1-1 many TRBV29-1 CSVEGSKGWAFF
15 TRBJ2-3 many TRBV30 CAWSVEVTHTDTQYF
13 TRBJ2-7 many TRBV3-1 CASSPPDKGEQYF
17 TRBJ2-5 many TRBV15 CATSNTAPGQFQETQYF
12 TRBJ1-1 many TRBV12-3/TRBV12-4 CASSARDTEAFF
14 TRBJ2-5 many TRBV12-3/TRBV12-4 CASSLQTFGETQYF
17 TRBJ1-5 many TRBV3-1 CASSQDMVTGPWEPQHF
14 TRBJ2-7 many TRBV19 CASSISGRAYEQYF
14 TRBJ2-7 many TRBV4-2 CASSRRTGPYEQYF
11 TRBJ2-7 many TRBV6-5 CASKTGYEQYF
15 TRBJ2-5 few TRBV4-1 CASSPSEVGNETQYF